This T cell receptor beta chain was sequenced in a study of regulatory T cells in long-lasting Graves disease. Time point given: newly diagnosed GD, antithyroid drugs for less than 3 months. The authors made the TCR library using RNA they extracted from PBMCs. Xi'an, China, was home to the endocrinology department that provided patients. Study conclusions and caveats: Newly diagnosed patients shared 966 public clonotypes; persistent patients shared about 2,700.

Researchers made TCR beta libraries by using iRepertoire HTBI primers and running Arm-PCR on CDR3 regions. In TCRdb, the multiplex PCR reads were re-called with MiXCR into one record per CDR3 protein. The sample holds fewer than 550,000 distinct CDR3 sequences, 15% to 20% seen once. Germline CDR1 reads SGHTA; CDR2 reads FQGNSA. With 5 bases removed from V and 2 bases from J, the gap between germline ends came to 12 bases. This CDR3 spans 14 amino acids. This clonotype was seen only a few times. Its target is unknown. These data also formed part of another study, on T cells in Graves' hyperthyroidism and ophthalmopathy. This second report adds: Blood samples included most of the expanded thyroid clonotypes exceeding 0.001.

The chain is built from TRBV7-2 and TRBJ2-5; the D gene is possibly TRBD2 (5 bases). The TCR sequence derives from a woman aged 35 to 59 with Graves disease. The sample consisted of peripheral blood mononuclear cells (PBMCs), taken at new diagnosis, from a patient treated with antithyroid drugs. CDR3 protein: CASSRPPGQETQYF. The CDR3 nucleotides read TGTGCCAGCAGCCGCCCCCCGGGGCAAGAGACCCAGTACTTC. The entire variable domain, with the rest obtained from reference TRBV7-2 and TRBJ2-5, is as follows: GAGVSQSPSNKVTEKGKDVELRCDPISGHTALYWYRQSLGQGLEFLIYFQGNSAPDKSGLPSDRFSAERTGGSVSTLTIQRTQQEDSAVYLCASSRPPGQETQYFGPGTRLLVL.